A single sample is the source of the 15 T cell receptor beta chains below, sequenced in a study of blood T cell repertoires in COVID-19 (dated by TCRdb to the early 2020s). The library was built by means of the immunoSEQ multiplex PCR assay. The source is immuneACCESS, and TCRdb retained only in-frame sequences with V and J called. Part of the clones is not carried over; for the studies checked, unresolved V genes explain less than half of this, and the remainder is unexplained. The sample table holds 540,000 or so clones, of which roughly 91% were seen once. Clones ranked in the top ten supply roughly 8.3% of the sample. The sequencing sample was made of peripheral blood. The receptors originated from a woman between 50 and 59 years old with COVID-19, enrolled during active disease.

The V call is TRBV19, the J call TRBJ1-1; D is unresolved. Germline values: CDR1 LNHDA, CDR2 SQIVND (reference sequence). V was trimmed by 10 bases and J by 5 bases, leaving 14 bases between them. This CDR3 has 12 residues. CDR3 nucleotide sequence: TGTGCCACCGATCCGGGGATGACTGAAGCTTTCTTT. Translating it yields CATDPGMTEAFF.

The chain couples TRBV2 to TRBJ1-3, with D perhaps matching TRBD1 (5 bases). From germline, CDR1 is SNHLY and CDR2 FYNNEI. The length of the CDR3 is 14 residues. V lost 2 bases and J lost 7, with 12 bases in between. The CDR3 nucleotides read TGTGCCAGCAGTGAAATGGGCCGGGGGAACACCATATATTTT. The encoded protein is CASSEMGRGNTIYF.

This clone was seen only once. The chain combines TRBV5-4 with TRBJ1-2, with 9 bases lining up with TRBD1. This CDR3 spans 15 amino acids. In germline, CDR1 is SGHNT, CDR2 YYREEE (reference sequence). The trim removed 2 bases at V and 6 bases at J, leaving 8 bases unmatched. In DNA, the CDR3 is TGTGCCAGCAGCTTTTGGACAGGGGAAAAGGATGGCTACACCTTC. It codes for CASSFWTGEKDGYTF.

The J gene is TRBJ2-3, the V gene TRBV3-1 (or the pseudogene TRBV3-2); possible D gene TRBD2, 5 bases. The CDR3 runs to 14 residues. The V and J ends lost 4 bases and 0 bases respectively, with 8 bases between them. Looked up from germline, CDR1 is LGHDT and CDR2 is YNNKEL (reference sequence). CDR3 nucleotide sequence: TGTGCCAGCAGCCCCTCGGGGAGCACAGATACGCAGTATTTT. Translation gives CASSPSGSTDTQYF.

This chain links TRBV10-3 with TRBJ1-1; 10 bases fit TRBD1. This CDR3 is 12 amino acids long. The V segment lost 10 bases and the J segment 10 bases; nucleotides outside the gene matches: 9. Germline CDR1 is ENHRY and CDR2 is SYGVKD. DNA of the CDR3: TGTGCCACCTGGGGGACAGGGGAATCAGCTTTCTTT. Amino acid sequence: CATWGTGESAFF.

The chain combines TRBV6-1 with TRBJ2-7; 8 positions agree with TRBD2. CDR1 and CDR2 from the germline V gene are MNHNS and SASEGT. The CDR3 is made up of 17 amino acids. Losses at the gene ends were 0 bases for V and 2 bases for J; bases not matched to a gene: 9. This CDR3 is CASSEAGAGAVAYEQYF. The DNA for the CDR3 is TGTGCCAGCAGTGAAGCAGGAGCGGGGGCAGTGGCCTACGAGCAGTACTTC.

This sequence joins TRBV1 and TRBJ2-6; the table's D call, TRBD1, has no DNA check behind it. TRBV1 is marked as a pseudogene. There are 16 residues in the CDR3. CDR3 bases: TGCACCAGCTGGGGCGCCTTAGAAACTGGGGCCAACGTCCTGACTTTC. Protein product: CTSWGALETGANVLTF.

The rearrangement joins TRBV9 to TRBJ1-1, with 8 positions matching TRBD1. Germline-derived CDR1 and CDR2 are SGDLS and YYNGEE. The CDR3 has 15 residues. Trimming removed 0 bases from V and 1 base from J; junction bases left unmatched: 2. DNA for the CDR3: TGTGCCAGCAGCGTAGGTGGGACAGGGAACACTGAAGCTTTCTTT. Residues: CASSVGGTGNTEAFF.

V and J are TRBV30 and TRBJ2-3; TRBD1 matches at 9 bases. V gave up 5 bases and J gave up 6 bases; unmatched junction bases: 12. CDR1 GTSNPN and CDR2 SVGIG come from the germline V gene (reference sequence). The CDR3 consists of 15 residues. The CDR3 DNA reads TGTGCCTGGGGGGCCCATACAGGGGGCGGCGATACGCAGTATTTT. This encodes CAWGAHTGGGDTQYF. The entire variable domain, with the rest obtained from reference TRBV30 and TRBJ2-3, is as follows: SQTIHQWPATLVQPVGSPLSLECTVEGTSNPNLYWYRQAAGRGLQLLFYSVGIGQISSEVPQNLSASRPQDRQFILSSKKLLLSDSGFYLCAWGAHTGGGDTQYFGPGTRLTVL.

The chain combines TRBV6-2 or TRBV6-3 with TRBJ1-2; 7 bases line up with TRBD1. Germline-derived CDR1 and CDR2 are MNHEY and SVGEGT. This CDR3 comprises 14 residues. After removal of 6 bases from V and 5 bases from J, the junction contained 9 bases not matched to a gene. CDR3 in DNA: TGTGCCAGCAGCAGGGGTCTACAGGGGTATGGCTACACCTTC. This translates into CASSRGLQGYGYTF.

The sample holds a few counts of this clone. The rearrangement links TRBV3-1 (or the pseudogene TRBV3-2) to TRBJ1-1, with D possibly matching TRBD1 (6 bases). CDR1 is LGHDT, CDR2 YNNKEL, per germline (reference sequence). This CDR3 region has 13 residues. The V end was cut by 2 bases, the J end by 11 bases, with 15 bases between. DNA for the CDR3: TGTGCCAGCAGCCAAAGACAGGCCTACGCGGCTTTCTTT. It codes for CASSQRQAYAAFF.

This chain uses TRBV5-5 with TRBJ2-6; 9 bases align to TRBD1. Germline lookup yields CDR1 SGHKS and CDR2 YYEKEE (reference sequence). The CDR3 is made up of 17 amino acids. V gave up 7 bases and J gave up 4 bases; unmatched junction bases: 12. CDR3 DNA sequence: TGTGCCAGCTCCCGGGACAGGGATAGTAGAGGGGCCAACGTCCTGACTTTC. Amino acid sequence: CASSRDRDSRGANVLTF.

CDR3 nucleotide sequence: TGTGCCACCCAAGGAGGATACGATTCACCCCTCCACTTT. Amino acid sequence: CATQGGYDSPLHF. The chain uses TRBV19 and TRBJ1-6; D uncertain. Germline-derived CDR1 and CDR2 are LNHDA and SQIVND (reference sequence). The CDR3 length is 13 residues. V was trimmed by 10 bases and J by 8 bases, leaving 15 bases between them.

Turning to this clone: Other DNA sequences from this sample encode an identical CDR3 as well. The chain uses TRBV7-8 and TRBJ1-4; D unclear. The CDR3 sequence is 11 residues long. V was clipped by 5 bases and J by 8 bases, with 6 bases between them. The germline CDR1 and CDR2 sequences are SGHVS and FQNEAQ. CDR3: CASSPREKLFF. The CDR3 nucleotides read TGTGCCAGCAGCCCCCGGGAAAAACTGTTTTTT.

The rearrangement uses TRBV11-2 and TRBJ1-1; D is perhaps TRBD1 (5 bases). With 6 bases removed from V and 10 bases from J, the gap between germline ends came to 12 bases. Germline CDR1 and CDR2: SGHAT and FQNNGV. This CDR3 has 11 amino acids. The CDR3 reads CASSRGNVAFF. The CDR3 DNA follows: TGTGCCAGCAGTAGGGGCAACGTAGCTTTCTTT.